The 15 T cell receptor beta chains in this list originate from one sample, sequenced in a study of CD4+ T cells in melanoma. Method: immunoSEQ multiplex PCR; TCRdb's copy keeps in-frame clones and lacks some. The data hold 110,000 to 150,000 clones, with 85% to 95% observed a single time. These receptors came from a human donor with melanoma.

The chain recombines TRBV11-2 with TRBJ2-5, with D unclear. CDR1 SGHAT and CDR2 FQNNGV come from the germline V gene. V lost 1 base, J lost 5 bases, and 5 bases lay in between. The CDR3 has 12 residues. CDR3: CASSLGVETQYF. In DNA form, the CDR3 reads TGTGCCAGCAGCTTAGGGGTCGAGACCCAGTACTTC.

The DNA for the CDR3 is TGTGCCAGCAGCTTAGCGGGAACAGGGAACTATGGCTACACCTTC. Its protein is CASSLAGTGNYGYTF. J is TRBJ1-2 and V is TRBV7-2; a possible D gene is TRBD1 (6 bases). V dropped 0 bases and J dropped 2 bases, with 10 bases sitting between them. The length of the CDR3 is 15 residues. Germline CDR1 is SGHTA and CDR2 is FQGNSA.

CDR3 sequence reads: CASALRLGGANVLTF. The CDR3 coding sequence is TGTGCCAGCGCACTTAGACTGGGTGGGGCCAACGTCCTGACTTTC. V is TRBV28 and J is TRBJ2-6; no clear D gene. The CDR3 is 15 residues long. Trimming took off 8 bases at V and 3 bases at J, with 14 bases between the two ends. Germline-derived CDR1 and CDR2 are MDHEN and SYDVKM. The variable domain in full, with the rest retrieved from reference TRBV28 and TRBJ2-6, is DVKVTQSSRYLVKRTGEKVFLECVQDMDHENMFWYRQDPGLGLRLIYFSYDVKMKEKGDIPEGYSVSREKKERFSLILESASTNQTSMYLCASALRLGGANVLTFGAGSRLTVL.

The rearrangement links TRBV4-1 to TRBJ1-2; D perhaps matches TRBD1 (6 bases). Germline CDR1 and CDR2: MGHRA and YSYEKL. With 1 base removed from V and 2 bases from J, the gap between germline ends came to 11 bases. This CDR3 region has 15 residues. CDR3 DNA: TGCGCCAGCAGCCAAGCAGCCGGACAGAACTATGGCTACACCTTC. Its translation is CASSQAAGQNYGYTF.

The rearrangement links TRBV5-1 to TRBJ2-5; TRBD1 or TRBD2 may be the D gene (5 bases each). Germline values: CDR1 SGHRS, CDR2 YFSETQ. V was pared by 1 base and J by 5 bases, with 9 bases between. This CDR3 region has 13 residues. The CDR3 loop is CASSLSGDETQYF. DNA for the CDR3: TGCGCCAGCAGCTTGTCTGGGGACGAGACCCAGTACTTC. The full variable domain, rest sourced from reference TRBV5-1 and TRBJ2-5, is KAGVTQTPRYLIKTRGQQVTLSCSPISGHRSVSWYQQTPGQGLQFLFEYFSETQRNKGNFPGRFSGRQFSNSRSEMNVSTLELGDSALYLCASSLSGDETQYFGPGTRLLVL.

The V gene is TRBV7-3, the J gene TRBJ2-2; 8 bases map to TRBD1. The CDR3 loop spans 16 amino acids. CDR1 SGHTA and CDR2 FQGTGA come from the germline V gene. J lost 4 bases, V lost 3 bases, and 7 bases had no gene match. CDR3 DNA: TGTGCCAGCAGCTTTAGGACAGGGAGTCTCACCGGGGAGCTGTTTTTT. It is translated as CASSFRTGSLTGELFF.

The chain carries TRBV28 and TRBJ1-1; D perhaps matches TRBD1 (6 bases). Trimming cost V 5 bases and J 5 bases, with 18 bases left between them. The germline CDR1 and CDR2 sequences are MDHEN and SYDVKM. The CDR3 is 15 amino acids. The CDR3 DNA sequence: TGTGCCAGCAGTCAACCCGAGGGGGGGCGGACTGAAGCTTTCTTT. Its protein product is CASSQPEGGRTEAFF.

The chain employs TRBV20-1 and TRBJ2-1; 9 bases agree with TRBD2. Germline values: CDR1 DFQATT, CDR2 SNEGSKA (reference sequence). V lost 5 bases and J lost 9; bases outside the gene matches: 2. CDR3 size: 11 residues. The CDR3 spells CSAAGGLEQFF. For the CDR3, the DNA is TGCAGTGCTGCGGGGGGGCTTGAGCAGTTCTTC.

This rearrangement joins TRBV7-2 to TRBJ2-2; D is undetermined. The CDR3 extends over 15 amino acids. The germline V and J ends were trimmed by 1 base and 4 bases, with 10 bases remaining between them. CDR1 and CDR2 (germline): SGHTA, FQGNSA. The DNA of the CDR3 is TGTGCCAGCAGCTTAGATGGGCCGGGCACCGGGGAGCTGTTTTTT. Protein: CASSLDGPGTGELFF.

This chain links TRBV6-1 with TRBJ2-1; 9 nucleotides line up with TRBD2. From germline, CDR1 is MNHNS and CDR2 SASEGT. V was clipped by 7 bases and J by 8 bases; unmatched bases: 6. This CDR3 spans 13 amino acids. The CDR3 DNA is TGTGCCAGCACGGGACTAGCTCCGTATGAGCAGTTCTTC. It translates to CASTGLAPYEQFF.

As DNA, the CDR3 is TGTGCCAGGGTCGAGGGGGCTTTCTTT. This sequence encodes CARVEGAFF. This chain connects TRBV10-3 to TRBJ1-1; maybe TRBD1 (5 bases). The V end lost 10 bases, the J end lost 11 bases, and 11 bases lay between the germline ends. The CDR3 loop spans 9 amino acids. Germline assignment: CDR1 ENHRY and CDR2 SYGVKD.

This clone came up once. The genes are TRBV5-1 and TRBJ1-2; D unresolved. The length of the CDR3 is 15 residues. Germline CDR1 and CDR2: SGHRS and YFSETQ. The ends were cut back, 1 base at V and 8 bases at J, with 18 bases in the middle. For the CDR3, the DNA is TGCGCCAGCAGCTTGTCCGGGGATTTGAGTGTCGGCTACACCTTC. It encodes CASSLSGDLSVGYTF.

The chain uses TRBV4-1 and TRBJ2-5; possibly TRBD2 for D (7 bases). Trimming cost V 1 base and J 1 base, with 16 bases left between them. CDR1 is MGHRA and CDR2 is YSYEKL in the germline V gene. This CDR3 contains 17 residues. For the CDR3, the DNA is TGCGCCAGCAGCCAAGTTTTGTGGGGGGGCCGCCAAGAGACCCAGTACTTC. Encoded protein: CASSQVLWGGRQETQYF.

In the case of this clone: One end of the junction is discordant with germline, which a read error may explain. The V gene is TRBV7-7, the J gene TRBJ2-1, with D possibly being TRBD1 or TRBD2 (5 bases each). Germline CDR1 and CDR2: SSHAT and FNYEAQ (reference sequence). This CDR3 has 13 residues. Here the CDR3 reads CASSLGTATEQFF. CDR3 DNA sequence: TGTGCTAGCAGCTTAGGGACCGCCACCGAGCAGTTCTTC.

V gene TRBV11-2 combines with J gene TRBJ1-2; maybe TRBD1 (5 bases). CDR3 length: 12 residues. Germline assignment: CDR1 SGHAT and CDR2 FQNNGV. Trimming removed 5 bases from V and 7 bases from J, with 11 bases in between. The CDR3 DNA sequence: TGTGCCAGCAGCCCAGGGTATGTTGGCTACACCTTC. Translation gives CASSPGYVGYTF.